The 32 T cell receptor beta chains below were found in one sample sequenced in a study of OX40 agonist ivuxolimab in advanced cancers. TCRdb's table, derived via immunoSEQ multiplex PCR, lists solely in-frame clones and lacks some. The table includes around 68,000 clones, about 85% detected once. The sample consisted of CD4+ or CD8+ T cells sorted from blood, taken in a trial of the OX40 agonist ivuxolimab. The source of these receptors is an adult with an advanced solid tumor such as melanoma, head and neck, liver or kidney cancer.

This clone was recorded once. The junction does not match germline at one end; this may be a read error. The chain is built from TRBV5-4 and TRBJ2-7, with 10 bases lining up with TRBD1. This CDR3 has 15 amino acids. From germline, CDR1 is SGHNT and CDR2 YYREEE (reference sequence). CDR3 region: CASSGRDRGFHEQYF. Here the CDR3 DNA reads TGCGCCAGCAGCGGCCGGGACAGGGGTTTCCACGAGCAGTACTTC.

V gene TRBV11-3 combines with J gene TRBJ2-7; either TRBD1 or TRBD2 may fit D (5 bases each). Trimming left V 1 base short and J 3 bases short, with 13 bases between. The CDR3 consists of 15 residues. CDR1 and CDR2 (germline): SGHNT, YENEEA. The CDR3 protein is CASSLGGDRFYEQYF. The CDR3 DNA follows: TGTGCCAGCAGCTTAGGTGGGGACCGATTCTACGAGCAGTACTTC. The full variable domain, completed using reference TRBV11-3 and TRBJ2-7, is EAGVVQSPRYKIIEKKQPVAFWCNPISGHNTLYWYLQNLGQGPELLIRYENEEAVDDSQLPKDRFSAERLKGVDSTLKIQPAELGDSAVYLCASSLGGDRFYEQYFGPGTRLTVT.

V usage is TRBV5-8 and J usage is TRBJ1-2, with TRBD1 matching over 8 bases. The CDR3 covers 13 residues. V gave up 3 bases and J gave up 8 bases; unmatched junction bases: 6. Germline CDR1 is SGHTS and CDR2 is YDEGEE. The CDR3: CASSWQGAKGYTF. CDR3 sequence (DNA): TGTGCCAGCAGCTGGCAGGGGGCGAAGGGCTACACCTTC.

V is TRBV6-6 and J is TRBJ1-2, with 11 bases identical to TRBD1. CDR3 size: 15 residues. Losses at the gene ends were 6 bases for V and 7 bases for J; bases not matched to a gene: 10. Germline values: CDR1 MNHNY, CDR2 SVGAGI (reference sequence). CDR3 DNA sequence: TGTGCCAGCAGGGGATTGGACAGGGGGCGCAGTGGCTACACCTTC. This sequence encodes CASRGLDRGRSGYTF.

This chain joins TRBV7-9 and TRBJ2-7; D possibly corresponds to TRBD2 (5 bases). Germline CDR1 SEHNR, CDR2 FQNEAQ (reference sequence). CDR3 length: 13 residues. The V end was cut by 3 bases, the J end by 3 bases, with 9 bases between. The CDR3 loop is CASSFSGLYEQYF. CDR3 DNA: TGTGCCAGCAGCTTCAGCGGACTCTACGAGCAGTACTTC. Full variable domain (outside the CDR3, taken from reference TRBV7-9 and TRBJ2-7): DTGVSQNPRHKITKRGQNVTFRCDPISEHNRLYWYRQTLGQGPEFLTYFQNEAQLEKSRLLSDRFSAERPKGSFSTLEIQRTEQGDSAMYLCASSFSGLYEQYFGPGTRLTVT.

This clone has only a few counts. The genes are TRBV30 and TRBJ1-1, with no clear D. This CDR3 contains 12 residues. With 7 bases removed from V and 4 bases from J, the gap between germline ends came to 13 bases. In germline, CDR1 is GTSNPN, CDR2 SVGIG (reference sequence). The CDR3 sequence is CASPGVGTEAFF. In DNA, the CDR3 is TGTGCCTCCCCCGGGGTCGGCACTGAAGCTTTCTTT.

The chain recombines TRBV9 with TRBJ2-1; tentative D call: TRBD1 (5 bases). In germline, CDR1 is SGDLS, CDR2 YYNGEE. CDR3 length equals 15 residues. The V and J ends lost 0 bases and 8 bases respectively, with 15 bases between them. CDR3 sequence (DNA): TGTGCCAGCAGCGTAGAACAGGTAGAGTTTGATGAGCAGTTCTTC. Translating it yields CASSVEQVEFDEQFF.

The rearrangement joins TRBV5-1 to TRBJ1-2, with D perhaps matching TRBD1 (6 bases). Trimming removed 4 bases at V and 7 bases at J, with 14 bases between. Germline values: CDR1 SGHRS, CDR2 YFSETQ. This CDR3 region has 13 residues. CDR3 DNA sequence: TGCGCCAGCAGCGAAGGGACATCGCCTGGCTACACCTTC. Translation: CASSEGTSPGYTF.

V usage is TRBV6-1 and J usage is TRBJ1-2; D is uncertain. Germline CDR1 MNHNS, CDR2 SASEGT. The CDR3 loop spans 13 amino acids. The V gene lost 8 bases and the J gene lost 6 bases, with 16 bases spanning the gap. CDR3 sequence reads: CASATALRDGYTF. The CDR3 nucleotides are TGTGCCAGCGCGACGGCCCTACGGGATGGCTACACCTTC.

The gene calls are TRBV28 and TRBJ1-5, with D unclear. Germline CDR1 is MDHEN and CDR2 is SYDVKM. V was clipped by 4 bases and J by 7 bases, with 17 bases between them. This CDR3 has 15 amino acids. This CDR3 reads CASSSPTRSGQPQHF. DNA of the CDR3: TGTGCCAGCAGTTCCCCGACGCGGTCGGGCCAGCCCCAGCATTTT.

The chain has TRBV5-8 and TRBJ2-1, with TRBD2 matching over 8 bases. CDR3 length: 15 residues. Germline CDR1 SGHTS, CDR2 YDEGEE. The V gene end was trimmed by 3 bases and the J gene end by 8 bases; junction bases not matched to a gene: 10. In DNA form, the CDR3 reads TGTGCCAGCAGCTCGGGGGGCGGGAGGACGGATGAGCAGTTCTTC. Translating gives CASSSGGGRTDEQFF.

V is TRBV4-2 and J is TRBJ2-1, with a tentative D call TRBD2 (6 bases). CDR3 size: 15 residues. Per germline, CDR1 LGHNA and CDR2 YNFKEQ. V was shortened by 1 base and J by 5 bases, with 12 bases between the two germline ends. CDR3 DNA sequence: TGTGCCAGCAGCCAAGCCCGGGAGACACACAATGAGCAGTTCTTC. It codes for CASSQARETHNEQFF.

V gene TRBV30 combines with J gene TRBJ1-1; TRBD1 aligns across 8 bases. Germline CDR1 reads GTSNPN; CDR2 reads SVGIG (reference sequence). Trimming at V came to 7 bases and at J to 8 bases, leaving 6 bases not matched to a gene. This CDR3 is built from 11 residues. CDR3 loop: CASYYRGEAFF. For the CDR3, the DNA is TGTGCCTCATATTACAGGGGGGAAGCTTTCTTT.

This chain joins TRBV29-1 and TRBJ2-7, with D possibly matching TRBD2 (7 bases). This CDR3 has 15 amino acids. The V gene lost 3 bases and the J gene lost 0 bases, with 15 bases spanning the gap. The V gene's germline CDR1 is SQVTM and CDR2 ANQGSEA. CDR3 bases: TGCAGCGTTGAGCGGAGGGGGGGACTCTCCTACGAGCAGTACTTC. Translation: CSVERRGGLSYEQYF.

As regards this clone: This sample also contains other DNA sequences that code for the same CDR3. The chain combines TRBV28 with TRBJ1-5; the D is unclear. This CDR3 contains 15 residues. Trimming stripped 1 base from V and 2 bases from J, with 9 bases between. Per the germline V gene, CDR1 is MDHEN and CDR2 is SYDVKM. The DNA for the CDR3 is TGTGCCAGCAGTTTATCGGGTGGGGGCAATCAGCCCCAGCATTTT. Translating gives CASSLSGGGNQPQHF.

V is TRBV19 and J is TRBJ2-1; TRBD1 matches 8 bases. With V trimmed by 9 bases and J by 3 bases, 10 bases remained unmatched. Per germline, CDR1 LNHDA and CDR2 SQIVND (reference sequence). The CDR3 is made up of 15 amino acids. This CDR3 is CASTTSGTGYNEQFF. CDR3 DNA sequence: TGTGCCAGCACCACTTCGGGGACAGGCTACAATGAGCAGTTCTTC.

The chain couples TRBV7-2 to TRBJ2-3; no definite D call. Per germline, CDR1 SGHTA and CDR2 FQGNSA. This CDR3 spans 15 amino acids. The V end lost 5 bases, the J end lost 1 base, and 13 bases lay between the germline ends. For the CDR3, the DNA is TGTGCCAGCAGCGTAGATGCAGGTGGCACAGATACGCAGTATTTT. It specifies CASSVDAGGTDTQYF.

The CDR3 nucleotides read TGTGCCAGCAGCTTGGCCAGACTAGCGGGAGTTACCGGGGAGCTGTTTTTT. Translated, it gives CASSLARLAGVTGELFF. This chain connects TRBV5-8 to TRBJ2-2; the match to TRBD2 covers 12 bases. The junction had 5 bases not matched to a gene; V was cut back by 0 bases and J by 5 bases. The germline gives CDR1 SGHTS, CDR2 YDEGEE. This CDR3 has 17 residues.

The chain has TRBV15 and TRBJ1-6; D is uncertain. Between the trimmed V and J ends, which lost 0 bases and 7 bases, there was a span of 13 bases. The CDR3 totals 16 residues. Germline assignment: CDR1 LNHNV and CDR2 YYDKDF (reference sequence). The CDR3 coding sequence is TGTGCCACCAGCAGAGACCCCGCAGGATACAATTCACCCCTCCACTTT. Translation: CATSRDPAGYNSPLHF.

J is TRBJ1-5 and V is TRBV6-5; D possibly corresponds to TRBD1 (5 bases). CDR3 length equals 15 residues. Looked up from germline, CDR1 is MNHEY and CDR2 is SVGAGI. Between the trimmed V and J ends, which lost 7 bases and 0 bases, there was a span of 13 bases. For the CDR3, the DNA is TGTGCCAGCAAAACACAGGCCCATAGCAATCAGCCCCAGCATTTT. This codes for CASKTQAHSNQPQHF.

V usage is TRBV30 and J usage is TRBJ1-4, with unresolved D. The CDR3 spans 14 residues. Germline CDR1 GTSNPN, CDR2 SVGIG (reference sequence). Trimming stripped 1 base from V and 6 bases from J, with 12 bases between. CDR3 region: CAWSARRGYEKLFF. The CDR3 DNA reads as TGTGCCTGGAGTGCCCGACGCGGGTATGAAAAACTGTTTTTT.

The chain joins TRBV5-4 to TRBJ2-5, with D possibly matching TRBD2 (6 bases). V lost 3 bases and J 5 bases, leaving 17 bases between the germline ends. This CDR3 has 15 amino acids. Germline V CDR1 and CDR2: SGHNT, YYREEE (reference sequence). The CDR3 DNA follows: TGTGCCAGCAGCTCTGGAGGGTCAGCTCGGGAGACCCAGTACTTC. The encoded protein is CASSSGGSARETQYF.

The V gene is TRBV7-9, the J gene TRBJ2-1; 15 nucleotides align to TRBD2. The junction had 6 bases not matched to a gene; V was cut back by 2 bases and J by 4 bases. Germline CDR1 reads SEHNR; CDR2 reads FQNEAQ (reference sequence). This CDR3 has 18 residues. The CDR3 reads CASSLPRTSGRGYNEQFF. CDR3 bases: TGTGCCAGCAGCTTACCCCGGACTAGCGGGAGGGGTTACAATGAGCAGTTCTTC.

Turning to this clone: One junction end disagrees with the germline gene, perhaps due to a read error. The CDR3 loop reads CASSHIPGNSNGYTF. CDR3 nucleotides: TGTGCCAGCAGTCACATCCCGGGGAATTCGAATGGGTACACCTTC. The chain employs TRBV27 and TRBJ1-2; D not certain. CDR1 and CDR2 (germline): MNHEY, SMNVEV (reference sequence). There are 15 residues in the CDR3.

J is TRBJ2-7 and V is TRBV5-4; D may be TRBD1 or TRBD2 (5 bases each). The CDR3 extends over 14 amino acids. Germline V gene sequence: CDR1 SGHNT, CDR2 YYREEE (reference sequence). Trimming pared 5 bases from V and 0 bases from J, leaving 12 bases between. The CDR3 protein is CASRGTESSYEQYF. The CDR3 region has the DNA TGTGCCAGCAGGGGGACGGAAAGCTCCTACGAGCAGTACTTC.

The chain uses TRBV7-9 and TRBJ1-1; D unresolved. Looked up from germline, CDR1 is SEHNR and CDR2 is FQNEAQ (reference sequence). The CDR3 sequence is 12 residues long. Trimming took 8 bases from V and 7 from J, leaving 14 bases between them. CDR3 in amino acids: CASDPGMSEAFF. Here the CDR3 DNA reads TGTGCCAGCGACCCGGGGATGAGTGAAGCTTTCTTT.

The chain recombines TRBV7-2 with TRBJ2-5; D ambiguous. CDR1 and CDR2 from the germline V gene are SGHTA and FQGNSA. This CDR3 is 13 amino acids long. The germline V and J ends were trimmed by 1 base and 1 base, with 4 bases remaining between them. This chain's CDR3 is CASSLVRQETQYF. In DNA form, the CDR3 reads TGTGCCAGCAGCTTAGTCCGCCAAGAGACCCAGTACTTC.

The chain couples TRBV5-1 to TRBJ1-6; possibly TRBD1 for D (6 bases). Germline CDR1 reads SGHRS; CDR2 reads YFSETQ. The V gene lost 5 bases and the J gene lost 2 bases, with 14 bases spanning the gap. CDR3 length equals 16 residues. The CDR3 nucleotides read TGCGCCAGCAGGGACGGACAGCCGCCCTATAATTCACCCCTCCACTTT. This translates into CASRDGQPPYNSPLHF.

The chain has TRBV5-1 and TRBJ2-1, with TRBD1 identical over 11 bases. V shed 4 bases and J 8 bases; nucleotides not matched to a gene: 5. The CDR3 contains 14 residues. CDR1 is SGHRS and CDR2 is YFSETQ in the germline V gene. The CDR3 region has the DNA TGCGCCAGCAGCCAAGGGACAGGGGGAGATGAGCAGTTCTTC. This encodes CASSQGTGGDEQFF. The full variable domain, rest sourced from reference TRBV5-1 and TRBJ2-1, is KAGVTQTPRYLIKTRGQQVTLSCSPISGHRSVSWYQQTPGQGLQFLFEYFSETQRNKGNFPGRFSGRQFSNSRSEMNVSTLELGDSALYLCASSQGTGGDEQFFGPGTRLTVL.

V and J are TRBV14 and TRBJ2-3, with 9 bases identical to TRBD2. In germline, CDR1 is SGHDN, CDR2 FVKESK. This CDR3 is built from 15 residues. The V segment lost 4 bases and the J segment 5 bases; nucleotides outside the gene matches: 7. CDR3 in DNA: TGTGCCAGCAGCCGGCGGGGGGGGCAGGGAGATACGCAGTATTTT. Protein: CASSRRGGQGDTQYF. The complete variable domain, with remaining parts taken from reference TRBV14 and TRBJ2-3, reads EAGVTQFPSHSVIEKGQTVTLRCDPISGHDNLYWYRRVMGKEIKFLLHFVKESKQDESGMPNNRFLAERTGGTYSTLKVQPAELEDSGVYFCASSRRGGQGDTQYFGPGTRLTVL.

The CDR3 DNA reads as TGTGCCAGCAGCAATTTGGGGGAGGGCAATCAGCCCCAGCATTTT. Its protein is CASSNLGEGNQPQHF. The V call is TRBV5-5, the J call TRBJ1-5, with a possible D match to TRBD1 (5 bases). The CDR3 extends over 15 amino acids. Germline-derived CDR1 and CDR2 are SGHKS and YYEKEE (reference sequence). V lost 4 bases to trimming and J lost 2 bases, with 13 bases between them.

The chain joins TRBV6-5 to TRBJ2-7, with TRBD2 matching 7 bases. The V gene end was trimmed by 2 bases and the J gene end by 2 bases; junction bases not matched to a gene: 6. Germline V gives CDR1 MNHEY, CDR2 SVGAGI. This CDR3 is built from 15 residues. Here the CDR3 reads CASSYRLAATYEQYF. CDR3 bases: TGTGCCAGCAGTTACCGGCTAGCGGCAACCTACGAGCAGTACTTC.